This T cell receptor (beta chain) was recovered during a study of radiation and T cells in renal cell carcinoma. In germline, CDR1 is MNHNS, CDR2 SASEGT. The CDR3 length is 15 residues. The V segment lost 6 bases and the J segment 2 bases; nucleotides outside the gene matches: 9. Stated treatment: treatment-naive control, cytoreductive nephrectomy. This clone was seen once. Measured with immunoSEQ multiplex PCR; TCRdb has only the in-frame clones, and not every one. Of 15,000 or so clones listed, 55% to 75% are singletons. The source material was tumor tissue, sampled from a patient whose treatment was nephrectomy without radiotherapy. The sequence derives from a man aged 35 to 55 with renal cell carcinoma. V usage is TRBV6-1 and J usage is TRBJ2-5, with 7 positions matching TRBD2. This CDR3 reads CASRWEGLSQETQYF. CDR3 DNA: TGTGCCAGCAGATGGGAGGGCCTTTCTCAAGAGACCCAGTACTTC.